This TCR beta chain is drawn from a study of OX40 agonist ivuxolimab in advanced cancers. Clones were sequenced by immunoSEQ multiplex PCR, and TCRdb holds only the in-frame ones, with some missing. The repertoire holds about 86,000 clones, with under 95% as singletons. The CDR3 extends over 14 amino acids. Germline V lookup: CDR1 LNHDA, CDR2 SQIVND (reference sequence). After removal of 5 bases from V and 5 bases from J, the junction contained 6 bases not matched to a gene. A note on this clone: No antigen is known for it.

Broader study findings: CD8+ T cells showed, on average, more clonal expansion than CD4+ cells.

This TCR came from an adult with an advanced solid tumor such as melanoma, head and neck, liver or kidney cancer. The sample in question was CD4+ or CD8+ T cells sorted from blood, obtained in a trial of the OX40 agonist ivuxolimab. The chain combines TRBV19 with TRBJ1-1, with 9 bases matching TRBD1. The CDR3 bases are TGTGCCAGTAGTGCCGGGACAGGGTATACTGAAGCTTTCTTT. This translates into CASSAGTGYTEAFF.